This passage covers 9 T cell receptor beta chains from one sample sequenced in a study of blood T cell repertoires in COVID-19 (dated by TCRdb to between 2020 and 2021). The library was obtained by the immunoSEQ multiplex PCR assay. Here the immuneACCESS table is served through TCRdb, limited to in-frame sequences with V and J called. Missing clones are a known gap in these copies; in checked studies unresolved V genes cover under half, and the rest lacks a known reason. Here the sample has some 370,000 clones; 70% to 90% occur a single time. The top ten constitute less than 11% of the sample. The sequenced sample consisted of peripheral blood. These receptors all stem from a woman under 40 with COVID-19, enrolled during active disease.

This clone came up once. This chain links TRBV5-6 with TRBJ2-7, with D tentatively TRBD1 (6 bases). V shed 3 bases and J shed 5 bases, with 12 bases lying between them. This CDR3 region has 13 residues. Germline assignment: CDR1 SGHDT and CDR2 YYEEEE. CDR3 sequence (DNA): TGTGCCAGCAGCTCAACAGGGTCCGACGAGCAGTACTTC. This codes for CASSSTGSDEQYF.

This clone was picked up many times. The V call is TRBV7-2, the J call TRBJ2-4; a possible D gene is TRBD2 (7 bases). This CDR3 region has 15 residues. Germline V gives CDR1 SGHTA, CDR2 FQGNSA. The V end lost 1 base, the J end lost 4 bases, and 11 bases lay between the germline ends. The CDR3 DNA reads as TGTGCCAGCAGCTTAGTGAGCGGGACAAAAAACATTCAGTACTTC. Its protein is CASSLVSGTKNIQYF.

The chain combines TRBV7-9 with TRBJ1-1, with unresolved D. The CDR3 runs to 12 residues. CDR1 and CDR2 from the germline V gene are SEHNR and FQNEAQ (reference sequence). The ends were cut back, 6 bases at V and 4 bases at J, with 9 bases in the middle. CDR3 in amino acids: CASSQSFTEAFF. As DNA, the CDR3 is TGTGCCAGCAGTCAGTCATTCACTGAAGCTTTCTTT.

In DNA form, the CDR3 reads TGCAGCGTGGGTAGGAGGGGCGGGAGGACTATAGATACGCAGTATTTT. Amino acids: CSVGRRGGRTIDTQYF. The gene calls are TRBV29-1 and TRBJ2-3, with 8 positions matching TRBD2. V gave up 6 bases and J gave up 5 bases; unmatched junction bases: 16. This CDR3 is built from 16 residues. The germline V gene has CDR1 SQVTM and CDR2 ANQGSEA.

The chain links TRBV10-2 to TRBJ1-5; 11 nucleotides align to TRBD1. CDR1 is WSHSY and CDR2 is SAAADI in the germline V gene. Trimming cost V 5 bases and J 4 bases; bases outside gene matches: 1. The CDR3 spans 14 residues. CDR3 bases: TGCGCCAGCAGTTGGGACAGGGGGAATCAGCCCCAGCATTTT. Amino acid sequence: CASSWDRGNQPQHF.

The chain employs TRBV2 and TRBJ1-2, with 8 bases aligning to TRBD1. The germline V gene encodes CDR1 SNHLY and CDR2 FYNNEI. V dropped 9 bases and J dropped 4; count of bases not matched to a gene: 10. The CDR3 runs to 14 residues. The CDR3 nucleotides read TGTGCCAGAGAAGGACAGGGATGGAGCTATGGCTACACCTTC. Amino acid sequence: CAREGQGWSYGYTF.

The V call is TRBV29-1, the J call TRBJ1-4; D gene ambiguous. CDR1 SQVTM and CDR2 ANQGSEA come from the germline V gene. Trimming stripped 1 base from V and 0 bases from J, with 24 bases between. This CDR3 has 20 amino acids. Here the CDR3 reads CSVEVNVQLRVKSTNEKLFF. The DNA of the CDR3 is TGCAGCGTTGAAGTCAATGTACAGTTGCGGGTGAAGTCAACTAATGAAAAACTGTTTTTT.

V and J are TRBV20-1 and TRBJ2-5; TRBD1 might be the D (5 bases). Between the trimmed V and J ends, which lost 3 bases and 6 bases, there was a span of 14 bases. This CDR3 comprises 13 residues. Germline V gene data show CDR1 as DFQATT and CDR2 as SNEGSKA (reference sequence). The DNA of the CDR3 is TGCAGTGCTAGTTCCAGGGCGGTAAAGACCCAGTACTTC. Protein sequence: CSASSRAVKTQYF.

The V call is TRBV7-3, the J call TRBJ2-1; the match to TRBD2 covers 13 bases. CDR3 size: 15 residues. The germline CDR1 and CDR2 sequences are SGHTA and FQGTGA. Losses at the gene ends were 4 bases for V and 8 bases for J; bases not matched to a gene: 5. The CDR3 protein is CASSSTSGRLDEQFF. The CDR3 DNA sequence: TGTGCCAGCAGCTCGACTAGCGGGAGGTTGGATGAGCAGTTCTTC.